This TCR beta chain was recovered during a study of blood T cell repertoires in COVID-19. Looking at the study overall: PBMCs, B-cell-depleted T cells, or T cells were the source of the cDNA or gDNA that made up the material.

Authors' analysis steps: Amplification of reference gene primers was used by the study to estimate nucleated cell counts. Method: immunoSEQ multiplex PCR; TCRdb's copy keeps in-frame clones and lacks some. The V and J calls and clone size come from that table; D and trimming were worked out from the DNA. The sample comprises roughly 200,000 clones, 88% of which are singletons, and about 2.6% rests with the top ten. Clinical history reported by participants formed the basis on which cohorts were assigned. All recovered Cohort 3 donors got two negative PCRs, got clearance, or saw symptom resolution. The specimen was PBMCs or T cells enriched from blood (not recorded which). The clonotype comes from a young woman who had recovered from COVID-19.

CDR3 DNA sequence: TGTGCCAGCAGCTCTGGGACAGGCCGGGTAGATTCACCCCTCCACTTT. Amino acids: CASSSGTGRVDSPLHF. The chain uses TRBV5-6 and TRBJ1-6, with 8 bases matching TRBD1. Germline V lookup: CDR1 SGHDT, CDR2 YYEEEE. The CDR3 runs 16 residues. V trimming: 3 bases; J trimming: 8 bases; junction bases outside the gene matches: 10.